This T cell receptor (beta chain) was retrieved from a study of blood T cell repertoires in COVID-19. As for the study in general: Nucleic acid was either cDNA or gDNA, and it came from T cells, B-cell-depleted T cells, or PBMCs.

Trimming removed 5 bases at V and 7 bases at J, with 25 bases between. The CDR3 extends over 17 amino acids. The germline CDR1 and CDR2 sequences are ENHRY and SYGVKD. TCRdb's table, derived via immunoSEQ multiplex PCR, lists solely in-frame clones and lacks some. The sample yields about 280,000 clones, approximately 89% seen once. This receptor was identified in a man aged 35-49 years with active or convalescent COVID-19. Sequenced input: peripheral blood. The rearrangement joins TRBV10-3 to TRBJ2-3, with D possibly being TRBD2 (7 bases). The CDR3 loop is CAISSPVRGRDTNTQYF. The DNA of the CDR3 is TGTGCCATCAGTTCGCCCGTTCGGGGGAGGGACACGAATACGCAGTATTTT.